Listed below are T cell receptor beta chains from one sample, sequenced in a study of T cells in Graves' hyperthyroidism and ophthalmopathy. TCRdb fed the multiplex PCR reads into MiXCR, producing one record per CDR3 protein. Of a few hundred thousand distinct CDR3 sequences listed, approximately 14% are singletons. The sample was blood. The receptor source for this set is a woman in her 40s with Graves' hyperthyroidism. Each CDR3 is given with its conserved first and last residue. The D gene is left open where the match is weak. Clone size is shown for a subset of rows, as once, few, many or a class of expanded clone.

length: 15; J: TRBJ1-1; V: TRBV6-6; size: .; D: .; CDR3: CASSYSSGMDTEAFF; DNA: TGTGCCAGCAGTTACTCTTCAGGGATGGACACTGAAGCTTTCTTT
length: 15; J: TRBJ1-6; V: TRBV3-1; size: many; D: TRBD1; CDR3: CASSHGTGENSPLHF; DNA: TGTGCCAGCAGCCATGGGACAGGGGAGAATTCACCCCTCCACTTT
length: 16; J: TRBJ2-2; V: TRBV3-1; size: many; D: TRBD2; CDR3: CASSHRTSERWGELFF; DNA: TGTGCCAGCAGCCATCGGACTAGCGAGAGGTGGGGGGAGCTGTTTTTT
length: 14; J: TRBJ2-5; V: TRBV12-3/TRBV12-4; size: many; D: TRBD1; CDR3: CASRDRALQETQYF; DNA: TGTGCCAGCAGGGACAGGGCCCTCCAAGAGACCCAGTACTTC
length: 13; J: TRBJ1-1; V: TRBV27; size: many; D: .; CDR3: CASSFVLNTEAFF; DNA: TGTGCCAGCAGTTTTGTCCTGAACACTGAAGCTTTCTTT
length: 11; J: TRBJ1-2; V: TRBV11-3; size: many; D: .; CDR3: CASSGDGRYTF; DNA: TGTGCCAGCAGCGGGGACGGGCGCTACACCTTC
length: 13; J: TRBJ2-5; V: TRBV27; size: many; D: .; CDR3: CASSRGQKETQYF; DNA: TGTGCCAGCAGTAGAGGACAGAAAGAGACCCAGTACTTC
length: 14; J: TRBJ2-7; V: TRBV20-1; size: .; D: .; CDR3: CSAKGVDSSYEQYF; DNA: TGCAGTGCTAAAGGGGTGGACAGCTCCTACGAGCAGTACTTC
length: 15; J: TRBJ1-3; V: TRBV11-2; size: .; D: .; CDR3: CASSLRLSSGNTIYF; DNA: TGTGCCAGCAGCCTGAGGCTGAGCTCTGGAAACACCATATATTTT
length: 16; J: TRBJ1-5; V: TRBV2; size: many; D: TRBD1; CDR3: CASSEGTGDLYQPQHF; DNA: TGTGCCAGCAGTGAAGGGACAGGGGATCTCTATCAGCCCCAGCATTTT
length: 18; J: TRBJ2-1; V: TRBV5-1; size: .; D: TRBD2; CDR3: CASSRTGTSGRSGDEQFF; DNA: TGCGCCAGCAGCAGAACCGGGACTAGCGGGAGGTCCGGGGATGAGCAGTTCTTC
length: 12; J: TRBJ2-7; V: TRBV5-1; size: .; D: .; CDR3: CASRQDTYEQYF; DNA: TGCGCCAGCAGACAGGATACCTACGAGCAGTACTTC
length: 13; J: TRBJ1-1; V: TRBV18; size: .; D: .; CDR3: CASSREGSTEAFF; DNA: TGTGCCAGCTCACGGGAGGGGAGCACTGAAGCTTTCTTT
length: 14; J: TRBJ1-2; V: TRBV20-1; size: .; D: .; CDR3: CSARGGDKNYGYTF; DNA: TGCAGTGCTAGAGGGGGGGATAAAAACTATGGCTACACCTTC
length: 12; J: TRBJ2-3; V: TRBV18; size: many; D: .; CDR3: CASSPFGDTQYF; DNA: TGTGCCAGCTCCCCTTTCGGGGATACGCAGTATTTT
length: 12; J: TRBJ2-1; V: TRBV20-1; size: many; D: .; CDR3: CSVDRSYNEQFF; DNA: TGCAGTGTTGACAGGAGCTACAATGAGCAGTTCTTC
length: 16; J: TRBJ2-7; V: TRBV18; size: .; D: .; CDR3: CASSPMSRSSGSEQYF; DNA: TGTGCCAGCTCACCTATGTCCCGGTCTTCAGGCAGCGAGCAGTACTTC
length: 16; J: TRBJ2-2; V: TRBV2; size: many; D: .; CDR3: CASSPLLASRPGELFF; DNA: TGTGCCAGCAGCCCCCTTCTAGCGTCCCGTCCCGGGGAGCTGTTTTTT
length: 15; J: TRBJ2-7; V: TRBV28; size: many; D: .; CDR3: CASSVTDTHSYEQYF; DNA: TGTGCCAGCAGCGTAACCGACACCCACTCCTACGAGCAGTACTTC
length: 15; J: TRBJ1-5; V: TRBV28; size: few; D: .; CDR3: CASSYQDGSNQPQHF; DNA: TGTGCCAGCAGTTACCAAGACGGGAGCAATCAGCCCCAGCATTTT
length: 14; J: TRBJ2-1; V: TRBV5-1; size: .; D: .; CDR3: CASSLNREYNEQFF; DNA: TGCGCCAGCAGCTTGAACAGGGAGTACAATGAGCAGTTCTTC
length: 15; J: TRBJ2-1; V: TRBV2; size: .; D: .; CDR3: CASSEFPTSINEQFF; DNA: TGTGCCAGCAGTGAATTCCCCACTAGCATCAATGAGCAGTTCTTC
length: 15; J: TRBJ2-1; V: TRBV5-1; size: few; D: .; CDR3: CASSPNGGSYNEQFF; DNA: TGCGCCAGCAGCCCCAACGGGGGCTCCTACAATGAGCAGTTCTTC
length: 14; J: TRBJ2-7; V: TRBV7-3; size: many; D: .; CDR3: CASSLTAGYYEQYF; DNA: TGTGCCAGCAGCTTAACTGCGGGATACTACGAGCAGTACTTC
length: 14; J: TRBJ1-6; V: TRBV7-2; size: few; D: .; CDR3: CASRRDISSSPFHF; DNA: TGTGCCAGCAGACGGGACATCTCGAGCTCACCCTTCCACTTT
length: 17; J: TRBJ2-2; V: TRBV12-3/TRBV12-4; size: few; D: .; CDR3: CASSSTSGLRYTGELFF; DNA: TGTGCCAGCAGTTCGACCTCAGGGTTACGTTACACCGGGGAGCTGTTTTTT
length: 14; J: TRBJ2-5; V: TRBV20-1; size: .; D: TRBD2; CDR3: CSAGLAGGSETQYF; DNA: TGCAGTGCTGGACTAGCGGGAGGATCAGAGACCCAGTACTTC
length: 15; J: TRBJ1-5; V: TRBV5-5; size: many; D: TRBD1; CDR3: CASSSGTANNQPQHF; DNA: TGTGCCAGCAGCTCCGGGACAGCCAACAATCAGCCCCAGCATTTT